This TCR beta chain is drawn from a study of blood T cell repertoires in COVID-19. Per germline, CDR1 MNHEY and CDR2 SMNVEV (reference sequence). V lost 2 bases to trimming and J lost 0 bases; unmatched junction nucleotides: 8. This CDR3 is built from 18 residues. Clones were sequenced by immunoSEQ multiplex PCR, and TCRdb holds only the in-frame ones, with some missing. The table shows approximately 100,000 clones, with more than 60% occurring only once. Input material: peripheral blood. The chain has TRBV27 and TRBJ2-3; TRBD2 matches 10 bases. This TCR was recovered from a man between 65 and 85 years old with active or convalescent COVID-19. CDR3 DNA: TGTGCCAGCAGTTTAGTCCTAGCGGGGGCCACAAGCACAGATACGCAGTATTTT. It yields the protein CASSLVLAGATSTDTQYF.